These T cell receptor beta chains were read from a single sample in a study of control samples from healthy donors and cancer patients. Clones were read by immunoSEQ multiplex PCR, and TCRdb kept only the in-frame ones, dropping some. The sample has fewer than 200,000 clones, around 90% seen once. Source material: blood. These receptor sequences come from a woman in her 30s in good health. Both conserved end residues are part of each CDR3.

TRBV27 | CVAGLGDEQFF
TRBV11-3 | CASSRGDTQYF
TRBV4-2 | CASSQEVASGSYVDF
TRBV5-6 | CASSPRVGRAEAFF
TRBV6-6 | CASSYQGGLAGNTIYF
TRBV14 | CASSQSTGGVTEAFF
TRBV5-1 | CASSLSLAGNNEQFF
TRBV2 | CASSARQGHGYTF
TRBV19 | CASSIGTGPYEQYF
TRBV5-1 | CASRGETEAFF
TRBV15 | CATLLYGTDLSGNTIYF
TRBV5-5 | CASSRTGESGYTF
TRBV3-1/TRBV3-2 | CASSQSTSRGYTF
TRBV6-5 | CASSYSGVYNEQFF
TRBV7-9 | CASSPPGVGAAATEAFF
TRBV9 | CASSVAPSTDTQYF
TRBV2 | CASSDQVGGYTF
TRBV7-2 | CASSLGLAVNNEQFF
TRBV28 | CASSLVSAYGYTF
TRBV12-3/TRBV12-4 | CASSLRGTPLHF
TRBV30 | CAWSVDTGSGYTF
TRBV4-2 | CASSPLNPVPLRGGGSTDTQYF
TRBV5-1 | CASSFSGAEDTQYF
TRBV19 | CASSRTSNDIAGYTF
TRBV9 | CASSVGRRAPDTGNTIYF
TRBV5-6 | CASSLGNAEAFF
TRBV4-1 | CASSQKSGGSGTQYF
TRBV27 | CASSLRGNQPQHF
TRBV24-1 | CATSETGTGDGYTF
TRBV24-1 | CATGTELAKNIQYF
TRBV6-1 | CASSERGGANTDTQYF
TRBV4-1 | CASSQFYNSPLHF
TRBV2 | CASLVDSGTTIGSQYF
TRBV15 | CATRGYSYNEQFF
TRBV29-1 | CSAGTGGYTF
TRBV4-1 | CASSLPDSYEQYF
TRBV4-1 | CASSQLEGGGGYTF
TRBV5-1 | CASSLVQGGTF
TRBV27 | CASSFTSTLEQFF
TRBV19 | CASGSILSNEQFF
TRBV15 | CATSRDLGPSRPQHF
TRBV5-1 | CASGLGARETQYF
TRBV18 | CASSRLRGDQPQHF
TRBV7-6 | CASSLGIKGGSSYNEQFF
TRBV5-1 | CASSFSTGGYTEAFF
TRBV6-6 | CASSYAQIGSNQPQHF
TRBV11-2 | CASSSGGRRGYGYTF
TRBV3-1/TRBV3-2 | CASSQDPGAYPYEQYF
TRBV5-1 | CASSWKQGSETQYF